This entry lists 30 T cell receptor beta chains sequenced from one sample in a study of shared clonotypes between healthy human individuals. The naive CD8 subset, CD45RO-negative cells positively selected for CCR7, excluded terminally differentiated effector memory CD45RA+ cells. Method: immunoSEQ multiplex PCR; TCRdb's copy keeps in-frame clones and lacks some. The data show millions of clones, roughly 91% seen once. Sequenced: naive CD8+ T cells from PBMCs. These receptor sequences come from a man aged 18 to 29 in good health. Some clones in this sample may be carry-over from other donors' samples.

The chain carries TRBV19 and TRBJ1-1; D remains unclear. The germline V and J ends were trimmed by 6 bases and 1 base, with 12 bases remaining between them. Germline loops: CDR1 LNHDA, CDR2 SQIVND (reference sequence). The CDR3 has 14 amino acids. The CDR3 nucleotides are TGTGCCAGTAGCCTCTCCCGGTCGAACACTGAAGCTTTCTTT. Translation: CASSLSRSNTEAFF.

V and J are TRBV7-9 and TRBJ2-5, with D hard to call. The germline V gene has CDR1 SEHNR and CDR2 FQNEAQ (reference sequence). The length of the CDR3 is 13 residues. Trimming took off 2 bases at V and 4 bases at J, with 8 bases between the two ends. Here the CDR3 DNA reads TGTGCCAGCAGCTTATACTTAGGAGAGACCCAGTACTTC. Encoded protein: CASSLYLGETQYF.

Points on this clone: Other DNA sequences in this specimen translate into the identical CDR3. The chain has TRBV28 and TRBJ2-7, with a possible D match to TRBD2 (5 bases). Looked up from germline, CDR1 is MDHEN and CDR2 is SYDVKM. The V end was cut by 6 bases, the J end by 1 base, with 10 bases between. The CDR3 has 13 amino acids. The CDR3 spells CASSLTRSYEQYF. The DNA of the CDR3 is TGTGCCAGCAGCCTCACTAGATCCTACGAGCAGTACTTC.

The DNA for the CDR3 is TGTGCCAGCACGGACGGGCCCCTGAACACTGAAGCTTTCTTT. Its protein product is CASTDGPLNTEAFF. The rearrangement joins TRBV7-9 to TRBJ1-1, with D unresolved. Trimming took off 7 bases at V and 0 bases at J, with 12 bases between the two ends. CDR1 is SEHNR and CDR2 is FQNEAQ in the germline V gene (reference sequence). The CDR3 contains 14 residues.

The CDR3 nucleotides read TGCGCCAGCAGCCCGGACCTGCAGGTGTCCGAGCAGTACTTC. It encodes CASSPDLQVSEQYF. V is TRBV5-1 and J is TRBJ2-7; unclear D gene. The ends were cut back, 4 bases at V and 6 bases at J, with 17 bases in the middle. Germline-derived CDR1 and CDR2 are SGHRS and YFSETQ. The CDR3 contains 14 residues.

This chain connects TRBV21-1 to TRBJ2-7. TRBV21-1 is classified as a pseudogene. The CDR3 contains 14 residues. CDR3 region: CASSIGKAAYEQYF. The DNA for the CDR3 is TGTGCCAGCAGCATAGGCAAAGCCGCCTACGAGCAGTACTTC.

This clone has a single count. The V gene is TRBV5-6, the J gene TRBJ2-1, with D possibly called TRBD1 or TRBD2 (5 bases each). The CDR3 spans 11 residues. V was cut by 0 bases and J by 15 bases, with 10 bases left in between. Per germline, CDR1 SGHDT and CDR2 YYEEEE. The CDR3 loop reads CASSLGGTMFF. In DNA form, the CDR3 reads TGTGCCAGCAGCTTGGGTGGGACGATGTTCTTC. Based on the CDR3 plus reference TRBV5-6 and TRBJ2-1, the full variable domain is DAGVTQSPTHLIKTRGQQVTLRCSPKSGHDTVSWYQQALGQGPQFIFQYYEEEERQRGNFPDRFSGHQFPNYSSELNVNALLLGDSALYLCASSLGGTMFFGPGTRLTVL.

As for this clone: Other nucleotide sequences in the sample specify the same CDR3. The CDR3: CASSYSKVNEQFF. The DNA for the CDR3 is TGTGCCAGCAGTTACTCGAAGGTCAATGAGCAGTTCTTC. The chain carries TRBV6-5 and TRBJ2-1; D not resolved. The CDR3 has 13 amino acids. The germline V gene encodes CDR1 MNHEY and CDR2 SVGAGI. V lost 0 bases, J lost 6 bases, and 6 bases lay in between.

This chain links TRBV5-1 with TRBJ2-1; 8 nucleotides agree with TRBD2. With 3 bases clipped from V and 1 base from J, the junction kept 15 bases outside the gene matches. The CDR3 spans 19 residues. Germline V lookup: CDR1 SGHRS, CDR2 YFSETQ. CDR3 region: CASSSPLDGREASYNEQFF. The CDR3 bases are TGCGCCAGCAGCTCCCCGTTAGACGGGCGGGAGGCATCCTACAATGAGCAGTTCTTC.

This clone was observed a handful of times. V gene TRBV7-9 combines with J gene TRBJ1-2; no clear D. The germline CDR1 and CDR2 sequences are SEHNR and FQNEAQ (reference sequence). V gave up 1 base and J gave up 6 bases, with 3 bases separating them. The CDR3 has 11 residues. The CDR3 DNA reads TGTGCCAGCAGCTTAGACCATGGCTACACCTTC. Translated: CASSLDHGYTF.

The chain combines TRBV15 with TRBJ2-4; tentative D call: TRBD1 (5 bases). CDR1 is LNHNV, CDR2 YYDKDF, per germline (reference sequence). V was trimmed by 2 bases and J by 0 bases, leaving 14 bases between them. The CDR3 runs to 17 residues. For the CDR3, the DNA is TGTGCCACCAGCAGACCGACGACAGATCGAGCCAAAAACATTCAGTACTTC. It encodes CATSRPTTDRAKNIQYF.

The chain employs TRBV5-1 and TRBJ1-2, with TRBD1 as a possible D gene (5 bases). Trimming took 4 bases from V and 6 from J, leaving 16 bases between them. The CDR3 length is 14 residues. Germline lookup yields CDR1 SGHRS and CDR2 YFSETQ. The CDR3 sequence is CASSPRDPRDGYTF. CDR3 in DNA: TGCGCCAGCAGCCCTCGGGACCCCAGGGATGGCTACACCTTC.

The J gene is TRBJ2-1, the V gene TRBV6-4, with D possibly TRBD1 on 7 matching bases. Trimming left V 4 bases short and J 0 bases short, with 16 bases between. This CDR3 region has 17 residues. CDR1 and CDR2 (germline): MRHNA, SNTAGT. In DNA, the CDR3 is TGTGCCAGCAGTGCGCGCGGGACAGCTAGCTCCTACAATGAGCAGTTCTTC. Protein product: CASSARGTASSYNEQFF.

The chain joins TRBV7-9 to TRBJ1-1, with D unresolved. Per germline, CDR1 SEHNR and CDR2 FQNEAQ (reference sequence). Trimming left V 1 base short and J 0 bases short, with 9 bases between. There are 15 residues in the CDR3. CDR3 protein: CASSLGPLLNTEAFF. The CDR3 region has the DNA TGTGCCAGCAGCTTAGGCCCCCTTTTGAACACTGAAGCTTTCTTT. The variable domain in full, with the rest retrieved from reference TRBV7-9 and TRBJ1-1, is DTGVSQNPRHKITKRGQNVTFRCDPISEHNRLYWYRQTLGQGPEFLTYFQNEAQLEKSRLLSDRFSAERPKGSFSTLEIQRTEQGDSAMYLCASSLGPLLNTEAFFGQGTRLTVV.

In the case of this clone: At the DNA level, this CDR3 is encoded by other sequences in the same sample as well. This rearrangement joins TRBV10-3 to TRBJ2-2, with 15 positions matching TRBD2. The germline V gene encodes CDR1 ENHRY and CDR2 SYGVKD. After removal of 6 bases from V and 0 bases from J, the junction contained 2 bases not matched to a gene. CDR3 size: 17 residues. CDR3 DNA sequence: TGTGCCATCAGGGGACTAGCGGGAGGTGCGAACACCGGGGAGCTGTTTTTT. It encodes CAIRGLAGGANTGELFF.

The V and J genes are TRBV2 and TRBJ2-1, with 8 bases lining up with TRBD2. Germline V gives CDR1 SNHLY, CDR2 FYNNEI. This CDR3 has 16 amino acids. Trimming took 5 bases from V and 5 from J; bases not matched to a gene: 11. CDR3 in amino acids: CASSRSVSGNNNEQFF. CDR3 DNA sequence: TGTGCCAGCAGTCGGAGCGTTAGCGGGAACAACAATGAGCAGTTCTTC.

The chain is built from TRBV12-5 and TRBJ1-1; a possible D gene is TRBD1 (5 bases). Per the germline V gene, CDR1 is LGHNT and CDR2 is FRNRAP. V lost 1 base and J 0 bases, leaving 9 bases between the germline ends. The length of the CDR3 is 15 residues. CDR3 loop: CASGLDGHMNTEAFF. In nucleotides, the CDR3 is TGTGCTAGTGGTTTGGATGGACATATGAACACTGAAGCTTTCTTT.

The rearrangement joins TRBV5-6 to TRBJ2-2; TRBD2 aligns across 9 bases. The V segment lost 1 base and the J segment 0 bases; nucleotides outside the gene matches: 4. This CDR3 is built from 17 residues. CDR1 is SGHDT, CDR2 YYEEEE, per germline. In nucleotides, the CDR3 is TGTGCCAGCAGCTTGTTTCTAGCGGGAACGAACACCGGGGAGCTGTTTTTT. Translation: CASSLFLAGTNTGELFF.

The genes are TRBV4-1 and TRBJ1-1; D unclear. The V gene lost 1 base and the J gene lost 3 bases, with 9 bases spanning the gap. The CDR3 loop spans 14 amino acids. Germline lookup yields CDR1 MGHRA and CDR2 YSYEKL. The CDR3 protein is CASSQAAPDTEAFF. CDR3 in DNA: TGCGCCAGCAGCCAAGCGGCACCAGACACTGAAGCTTTCTTT.

The V gene is TRBV7-3, the J gene TRBJ1-1; no firm D call. Germline CDR1 is SGHTA and CDR2 is FQGTGA. Trimming took off 0 bases at V and 6 bases at J, with 14 bases between the two ends. CDR3 length equals 15 residues. The CDR3 is CASSLTRRGRAEAFF. In DNA form, the CDR3 reads TGTGCCAGCAGCTTAACCCGACGGGGTCGCGCTGAAGCTTTCTTT.

The chain combines TRBV27 with TRBJ2-3; D tentatively reads TRBD1 or TRBD2 (5 bases each). The CDR3 totals 15 residues. Germline CDR1 and CDR2: MNHEY and SMNVEV (reference sequence). V was cut by 5 bases and J by 4 bases, with 16 bases left in between. In DNA form, the CDR3 reads TGTGCCAGCAGTCTCCTTAGGGGAGTGGCAGATACGCAGTATTTT. This codes for CASSLLRGVADTQYF.

V usage is TRBV7-9 and J usage is TRBJ2-7; the match to TRBD1 covers 8 bases. Germline V gene data show CDR1 as SEHNR and CDR2 as FQNEAQ (reference sequence). V was pared by 5 bases and J by 6 bases, with 6 bases of the junction left unmatched. The CDR3 is made up of 13 amino acids. CDR3 DNA: TGTGCCAGCAGCGTTGCAGGGGGCCGCGAGCAGTACTTC. Its protein is CASSVAGGREQYF. Together with reference TRBV7-9 and TRBJ2-7, the CDR3 gives the full variable domain: DTGVSQNPRHKITKRGQNVTFRCDPISEHNRLYWYRQTLGQGPEFLTYFQNEAQLEKSRLLSDRFSAERPKGSFSTLEIQRTEQGDSAMYLCASSVAGGREQYFGPGTRLTVT.

The rearrangement joins TRBV2 to TRBJ1-1, with a tentative D call TRBD1 (6 bases). The V end was cut by 5 bases, the J end by 6 bases, with 16 bases between. The CDR3 has 14 residues. CDR1 SNHLY and CDR2 FYNNEI come from the germline V gene. This chain's CDR3 is CASSTPLKGAEAFF. DNA for the CDR3: TGTGCCAGCAGTACTCCCCTGAAGGGGGCTGAAGCTTTCTTT.

The CDR3 sequence: CSAAPRGMGNEQFF. Written as DNA, the CDR3 is TGCAGCGCAGCCCCCCGGGGAATGGGCAATGAGCAGTTCTTC. This chain uses TRBV29-1 with TRBJ2-1, with D perhaps TRBD2 (5 bases). The CDR3 is 14 residues long. CDR1 is SQVTM, CDR2 ANQGSEA, per germline. V lost 7 bases and J 6 bases, leaving 19 bases between the germline ends.

This chain uses TRBV7-9 with TRBJ2-7; 7 bases are a match to TRBD2. The V and J ends lost 0 bases and 3 bases, in that order; junction bases with no gene match: 5. This CDR3 comprises 15 residues. The V gene's germline CDR1 is SEHNR and CDR2 FQNEAQ (reference sequence). The CDR3 DNA sequence: TGTGCCAGCAGCTTAGCCAACGGGGGGAACTACGAGCAGTACTTC. Translated, it gives CASSLANGGNYEQYF.

This clone was detected once. The V call is TRBV7-9, the J call TRBJ2-4, with 8 bases identical to TRBD1. The CDR3 length is 15 residues. Trimming removed 2 bases from V and 7 bases from J; junction bases left unmatched: 7. CDR1 is SEHNR and CDR2 is FQNEAQ in the germline V gene (reference sequence). Here the CDR3 DNA reads TGTGCCAGCAGCTTAATTCAGGGGGCGAGTAACATTCAGTACTTC. It specifies CASSLIQGASNIQYF.

This clone was seen just once. The chain uses TRBV11-2 and TRBJ2-7; D is perhaps TRBD2 (6 bases). In germline, CDR1 is SGHAT, CDR2 FQNNGV. This CDR3 region has 15 residues. V lost 5 bases to trimming and J lost 5 bases, with 19 bases between them. The CDR3 DNA is TGTGCCAGCAGCCGTGGAGGGCGTCTCCAGGACGAGCAGTACTTC. Translating gives CASSRGGRLQDEQYF.

The table lists this clone with a count of one. The chain combines TRBV4-3 with TRBJ1-2; D possibly corresponds to TRBD1 (5 bases). Trimming left V 2 bases short and J 5 bases short, with 21 bases between. From germline, CDR1 is LGHNA and CDR2 YSLEER. The CDR3 has 17 amino acids. The CDR3 coding sequence is TGCGCCAGCAGCCAAATACACCGGGCCCCGGAGGGGTATGGCTACACCTTC. Its protein product is CASSQIHRAPEGYGYTF.

The genes are TRBV4-1 and TRBJ1-4, with D hard to call. The CDR3 spans 16 residues. The V and J ends lost 0 bases and 8 bases respectively, with 16 bases between them. The germline V gene encodes CDR1 MGHRA and CDR2 YSYEKL. The CDR3 is CASSQDSGASLEKLFF. CDR3 DNA sequence: TGCGCCAGCAGCCAAGATTCCGGCGCCTCTTTGGAAAAACTGTTTTTT.

The rearrangement links TRBV9 to TRBJ2-7, with D maybe TRBD2 (5 bases). V was clipped by 3 bases and J by 4 bases, with 14 bases between them. This CDR3 is built from 14 residues. Germline V gene sequence: CDR1 SGDLS, CDR2 YYNGEE. The CDR3 sequence: CASSGGSEGYEQYF. The DNA of the CDR3 is TGTGCCAGCAGCGGTGGGAGTGAAGGGTACGAGCAGTACTTC. Together with reference TRBV9 and TRBJ2-7, the CDR3 gives the full variable domain: DSGVTQTPKHLITATGQRVTLRCSPRSGDLSVYWYQQSLDQGLQFLIQYYNGEERAKGNILERFSAQQFPDLHSELNLSSLELGDSALYFCASSGGSEGYEQYFGPGTRLTVT.